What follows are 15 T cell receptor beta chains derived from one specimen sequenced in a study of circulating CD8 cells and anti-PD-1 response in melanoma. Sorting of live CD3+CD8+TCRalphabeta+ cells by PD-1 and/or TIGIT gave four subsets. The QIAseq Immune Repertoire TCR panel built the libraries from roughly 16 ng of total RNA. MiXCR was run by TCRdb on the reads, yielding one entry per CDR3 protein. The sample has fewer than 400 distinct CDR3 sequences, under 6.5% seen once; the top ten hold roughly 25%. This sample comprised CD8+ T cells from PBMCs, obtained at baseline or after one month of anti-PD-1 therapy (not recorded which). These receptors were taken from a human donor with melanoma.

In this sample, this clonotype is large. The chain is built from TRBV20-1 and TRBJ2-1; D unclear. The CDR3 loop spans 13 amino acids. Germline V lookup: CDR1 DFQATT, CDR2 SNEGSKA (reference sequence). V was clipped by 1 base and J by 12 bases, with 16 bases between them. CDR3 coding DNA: TGCAGTGCTAGAGCCCCCGCAGGCCTCTTGCAGTTCTTC. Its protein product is CSARAPAGLLQFF.

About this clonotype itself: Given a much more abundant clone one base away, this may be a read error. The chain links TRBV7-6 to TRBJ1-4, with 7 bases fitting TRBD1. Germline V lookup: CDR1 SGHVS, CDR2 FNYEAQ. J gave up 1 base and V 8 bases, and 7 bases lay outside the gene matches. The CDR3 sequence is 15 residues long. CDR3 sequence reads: CASGEPGGTNEKLFF. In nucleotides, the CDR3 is TGTGCCAGCGGGGAGCCAGGGGGAACTAATGAAAAACTGTTTTTT.

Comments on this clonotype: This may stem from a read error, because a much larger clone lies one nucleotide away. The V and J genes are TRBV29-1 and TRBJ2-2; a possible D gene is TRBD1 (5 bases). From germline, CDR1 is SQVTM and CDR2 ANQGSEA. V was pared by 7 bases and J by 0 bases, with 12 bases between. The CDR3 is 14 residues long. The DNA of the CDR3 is TGCAGCGGGCAGGTACAGGCGAACACCGGGGAGCTGTTTTTT. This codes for CSGQVQANTGELFF.

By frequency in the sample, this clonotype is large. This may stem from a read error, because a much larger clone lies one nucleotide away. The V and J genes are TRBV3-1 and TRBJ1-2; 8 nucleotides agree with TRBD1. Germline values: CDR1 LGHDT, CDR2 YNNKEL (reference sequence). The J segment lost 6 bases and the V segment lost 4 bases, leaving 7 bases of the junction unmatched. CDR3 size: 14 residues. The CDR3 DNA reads TGTGCCAGCAGCCTCAGCGGACAGGGCGATGGCTACACCTTC. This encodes CASSLSGQGDGYTF.

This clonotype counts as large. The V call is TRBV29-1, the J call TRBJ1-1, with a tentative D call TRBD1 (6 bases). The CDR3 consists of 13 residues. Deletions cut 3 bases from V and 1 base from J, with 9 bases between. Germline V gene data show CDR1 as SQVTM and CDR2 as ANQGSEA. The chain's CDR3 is CSVDRGPNTEAFF. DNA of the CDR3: TGCAGCGTTGACAGGGGACCGAACACTGAAGCTTTCTTT.

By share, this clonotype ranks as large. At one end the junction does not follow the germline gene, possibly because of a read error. The CDR3 spells CASSLAPGDQDTQYF. CDR3 in DNA: TGTGCTAGCAGCTTAGCCCCAGGCGATCAGGATACGCAGTATTTT. The rearrangement links TRBV7-7 to TRBJ2-3, with D unresolved. This CDR3 comprises 15 residues. Germline V gives CDR1 SSHAT, CDR2 FNYEAQ (reference sequence).

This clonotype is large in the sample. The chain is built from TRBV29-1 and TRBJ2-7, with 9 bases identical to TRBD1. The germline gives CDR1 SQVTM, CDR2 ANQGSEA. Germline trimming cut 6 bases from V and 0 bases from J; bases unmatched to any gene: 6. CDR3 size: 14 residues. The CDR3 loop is CSVTGTGFSYEQYF. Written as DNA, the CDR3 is TGCAGCGTCACCGGGACAGGGTTCTCCTACGAGCAGTACTTC.

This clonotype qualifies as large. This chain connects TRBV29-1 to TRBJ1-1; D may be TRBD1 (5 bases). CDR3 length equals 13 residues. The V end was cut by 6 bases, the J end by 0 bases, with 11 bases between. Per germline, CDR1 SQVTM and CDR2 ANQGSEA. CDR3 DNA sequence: TGCAGCGTCGGGACTGCCATGAACACTGAAGCTTTCTTT. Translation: CSVGTAMNTEAFF.

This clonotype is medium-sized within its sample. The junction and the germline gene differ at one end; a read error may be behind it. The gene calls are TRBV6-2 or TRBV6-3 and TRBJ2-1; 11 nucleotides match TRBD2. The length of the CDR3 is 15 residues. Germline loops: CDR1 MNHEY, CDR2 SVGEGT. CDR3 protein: CASSPGLAGYNGQFF. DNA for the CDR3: TGTGCCAGCAGCCCCGGACTAGCGGGTTACAATGGGCAGTTCTTC.

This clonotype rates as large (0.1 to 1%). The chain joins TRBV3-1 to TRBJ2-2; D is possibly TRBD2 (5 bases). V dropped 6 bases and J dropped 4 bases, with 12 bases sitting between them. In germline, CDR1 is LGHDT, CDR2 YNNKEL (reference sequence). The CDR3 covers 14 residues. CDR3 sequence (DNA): TGTGCCAGCAGGGCCCGGGAACCCACCGGGGAGCTGTTTTTT. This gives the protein CASRAREPTGELFF.

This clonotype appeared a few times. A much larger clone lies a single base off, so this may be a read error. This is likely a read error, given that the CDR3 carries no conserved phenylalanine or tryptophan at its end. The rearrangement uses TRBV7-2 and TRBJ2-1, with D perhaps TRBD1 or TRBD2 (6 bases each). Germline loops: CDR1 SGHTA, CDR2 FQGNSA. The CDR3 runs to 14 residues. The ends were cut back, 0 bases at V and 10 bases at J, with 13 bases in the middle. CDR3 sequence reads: CASSLAGGPIEQFL. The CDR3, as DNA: TGTGCCAGCAGCTTAGCGGGGGGCCCCATCGAGCAGTTCCTC.

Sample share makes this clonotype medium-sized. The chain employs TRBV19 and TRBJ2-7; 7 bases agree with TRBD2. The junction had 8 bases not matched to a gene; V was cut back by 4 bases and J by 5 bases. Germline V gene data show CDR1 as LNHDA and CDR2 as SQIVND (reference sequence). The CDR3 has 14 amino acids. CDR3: CASSKSGRVHEQYF. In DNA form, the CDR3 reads TGTGCCAGTAGTAAGAGTGGGAGGGTACACGAGCAGTACTTC.

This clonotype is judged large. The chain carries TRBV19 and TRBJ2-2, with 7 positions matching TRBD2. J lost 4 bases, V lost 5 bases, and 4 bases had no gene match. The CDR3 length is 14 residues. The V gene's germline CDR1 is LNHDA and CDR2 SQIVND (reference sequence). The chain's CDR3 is CASSPTSRTGELFF. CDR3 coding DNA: TGTGCCAGTAGTCCGACTAGCCGCACCGGGGAGCTGTTTTTT.

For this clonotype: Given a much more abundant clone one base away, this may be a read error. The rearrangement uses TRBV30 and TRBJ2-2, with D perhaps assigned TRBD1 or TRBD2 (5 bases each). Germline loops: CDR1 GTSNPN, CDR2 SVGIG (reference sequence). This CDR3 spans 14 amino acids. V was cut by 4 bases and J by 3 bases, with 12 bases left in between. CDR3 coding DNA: TGTGCCTGGACCGGGACGGACCACACCGGGGAGCTGTTTTTT. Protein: CAWTGTDHTGELFF.

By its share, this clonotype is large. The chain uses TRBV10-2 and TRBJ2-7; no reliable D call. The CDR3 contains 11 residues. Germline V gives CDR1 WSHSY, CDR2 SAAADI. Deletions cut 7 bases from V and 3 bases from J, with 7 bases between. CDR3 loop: CASTVGYEQYF. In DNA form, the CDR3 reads TGCGCCAGCACCGTCGGCTACGAGCAGTACTTC.